These 27 T cell receptor beta chains originate from one sample sequenced in a study of identical twins. TCRdb recomputed calls from the 5' RACE reads with MiXCR, one row per CDR3 protein. The sample records around 220,000 distinct CDR3 sequences, more than 12% being singletons. Sequencing used memory (CD45RO+) T cells sorted from blood. Source of these receptors: a woman between 18 and 30 years old in good health.

This clonotype was seen many times. The chain carries TRBV7-9 and TRBJ2-5, with D unresolved. The V end lost 5 bases, the J end lost 0 bases, and 4 bases lay between the germline ends. Germline CDR1 reads SEHNR; CDR2 reads FQNEAQ (reference sequence). The CDR3 has 12 residues. The CDR3 DNA is TGTGCCAGCAGCGCCCACCAAGAGACCCAGTACTTC. Amino acids: CASSAHQETQYF. The full variable domain, in which reference TRBV7-9 and TRBJ2-5 provide the parts outside the CDR3, is DTGVSQNPRHKITKRGQNVTFRCDPISEHNRLYWYRQTLGQGPEFLTYFQNEAQLEKSRLLSDRFSAERPKGSFSTLEIQRTEQGDSAMYLCASSAHQETQYFGPGTRLLVL.

This clonotype appeared a few times. The chain uses TRBV5-5 and TRBJ2-1, with D perhaps TRBD1 or TRBD2 (5 bases each). V shed 3 bases and J shed 6 bases, with 16 bases lying between them. Germline V gene sequence: CDR1 SGHKS, CDR2 YYEKEE (reference sequence). This CDR3 has 15 amino acids. CDR3 sequence reads: CASSSDRGRGNEQFF. Here the CDR3 DNA reads TGTGCCAGCAGCTCGGACCGGGGAAGGGGCAATGAGCAGTTCTTC.

This clonotype was picked up a small number of times. CDR3 DNA sequence: TGCAGCGCCAAGACAGGGAAGAACACTGAAGCTTTCTTT. Its translation: CSAKTGKNTEAFF. The chain is built from TRBV29-1 and TRBJ1-1; 7 bases align to TRBD1. V dropped 7 bases and J dropped 1; count of bases not matched to a gene: 6. This CDR3 comprises 13 residues. Germline CDR1 and CDR2: SQVTM and ANQGSEA.

The table lists this clonotype with a few counts. The chain is built from TRBV3-1 and TRBJ2-3; TRBD2 might be the D (7 bases). The CDR3 extends over 16 amino acids. Germline V gene data show CDR1 as LGHDT and CDR2 as YNNKEL (reference sequence). V lost 2 bases, J lost 9 bases, and 21 bases lay in between. The CDR3 nucleotides read TGTGCCAGCAGCCAAACCGGGGGGTCGGGACAACGCACGCAGTATTTT. This translates into CASSQTGGSGQRTQYF.

In this sample, this clonotype turned up a few times. The chain uses TRBV3-1 and TRBJ2-1; TRBD2 agrees at 13 bases. CDR1 and CDR2 (germline): LGHDT, YNNKEL (reference sequence). V shed 11 bases, J shed 5 bases, and the junction held 15 bases outside the gene matches. The CDR3 totals 17 residues. CDR3 coding DNA: TGTGCCTCCAGCGCGATGACCGGGACTAGCGGGAACAATGAGCAGTTCTTC. Protein sequence: CASSAMTGTSGNNEQFF.

This clonotype was seen a handful of times. The V call is TRBV24-1, the J call TRBJ2-3, with 8 bases fitting TRBD1. Germline V gene lookup returns CDR1 KGHDR and CDR2 SFDVKD. Trimming removed 3 bases from V and 6 bases from J; junction bases left unmatched: 10. This CDR3 region has 16 residues. CDR3 nucleotide sequence: TGTGCCACCAGTGATCTACCCGGACAGGGAGCGGATACGCAGTATTTT. This sequence encodes CATSDLPGQGADTQYF.

The table lists this clonotype with a few counts. The J gene is TRBJ2-5, the V gene TRBV11-3; D perhaps matches TRBD1 (6 bases). This CDR3 has 14 residues. CDR1 SGHNT and CDR2 YENEEA come from the germline V gene. Trimming removed 2 bases at V and 0 bases at J, with 7 bases between. CDR3 sequence (DNA): TGTGCCAGCAGCTTATACAGGGACCAAGAGACCCAGTACTTC. Translating it yields CASSLYRDQETQYF.

This clonotype was detected many times. The gene calls are TRBV10-3 and TRBJ2-7; 16 bases align to TRBD2. The CDR3 has 18 residues. Germline V lookup: CDR1 ENHRY, CDR2 SYGVKD. J was trimmed by 3 bases and V by 10 bases; bases with no gene match: 15. CDR3 sequence reads: CATRPGLAGGPSLYEQYF. Here the CDR3 DNA reads TGTGCCACCAGACCGGGACTAGCGGGAGGGCCGAGTCTCTACGAGCAGTACTTC.

This clonotype was detected only a few times. J is TRBJ2-1 and V is TRBV5-8; no firm D call. CDR3 length: 14 residues. The V end was cut by 1 base, the J end by 8 bases, with 13 bases between. Germline loops: CDR1 SGHTS, CDR2 YDEGEE. CDR3 DNA sequence: TGTGCCAGCAGCTTGTATACAGTCATGGATGAGCAGTTCTTC. As protein: CASSLYTVMDEQFF.

This sequence joins TRBV20-1 and TRBJ2-7; 7 nucleotides align to TRBD2. Germline loops: CDR1 DFQATT, CDR2 SNEGSKA (reference sequence). J gave up 12 bases and V 6 bases, and 11 bases lay outside the gene matches. The CDR3 length is 11 residues. CDR3 in DNA: TGCAGTGCGCGGGGATTAGCGGGTCCGTACTTC. Translated: CSARGLAGPYF.

V gene TRBV7-6 combines with J gene TRBJ1-2; 8 nucleotides match TRBD1. The CDR3 spans 14 residues. Germline CDR1 reads SGHVS; CDR2 reads FNYEAQ. The V segment lost 5 bases and the J segment 4 bases; nucleotides outside the gene matches: 6. CDR3 protein: CASSPFGQGYGYTF. The CDR3 DNA sequence: TGTGCCAGCAGCCCCTTTGGACAGGGCTATGGCTACACCTTC.

Worth noting for this clonotype: The junction and the germline gene differ at one end; a read error may be behind it. The chain links TRBV5-6 to TRBJ1-5, with 9 bases aligning to TRBD1. The CDR3 is 12 amino acids. The germline gives CDR1 SGHDT, CDR2 YYEEEE. The CDR3 sequence is CASSLGQGVQHF. The CDR3 DNA reads as TGTGCCAGCAGTTTGGGACAGGGAGTGCAGCATTTT.

The chain joins TRBV20-1 to TRBJ2-3; TRBD2 aligns across 13 bases. Looked up from germline, CDR1 is DFQATT and CDR2 is SNEGSKA (reference sequence). Germline trimming cut 3 bases from V and 7 bases from J; bases unmatched to any gene: 7. The CDR3 spans 15 residues. The CDR3 loop reads CSASYGLAGANTQYF. The CDR3, as DNA: TGCAGTGCTAGTTACGGACTAGCGGGGGCCAATACGCAGTATTTT.

CDR3 amino acids: CSASTGTSSYEQYF. The CDR3 coding sequence is TGCAGTGCTAGCACCGGGACTTCGTCCTACGAGCAGTACTTC. The chain carries TRBV20-1 and TRBJ2-7; D is possibly TRBD2 (6 bases). Germline V gives CDR1 DFQATT, CDR2 SNEGSKA (reference sequence). The V end lost 3 bases, the J end lost 1 base, and 13 bases lay between the germline ends. The CDR3 is made up of 14 amino acids.

The chain couples TRBV6-2 or TRBV6-3 to TRBJ2-3, with D maybe TRBD2 (6 bases). Deletions cut 5 bases from V and 2 bases from J, with 17 bases between. The CDR3 sequence is 16 residues long. Germline CDR1 is MNHEY and CDR2 is SVGEGT. CDR3 loop: CASSPLADLHTDTQYF. The CDR3 nucleotides read TGTGCCAGCAGTCCCTTAGCGGATCTGCACACAGATACGCAGTATTTT.

The chain combines TRBV6-1 with TRBJ2-2, with TRBD1 matching 7 bases. J gave up 5 bases and V 5 bases, and 5 bases lay outside the gene matches. Germline CDR1 reads MNHNS; CDR2 reads SASEGT. The CDR3 is 14 amino acids. The CDR3 DNA follows: TGTGCCAGCAGTCTAATACAGGGGACCGGGGAGCTGTTTTTT. It encodes CASSLIQGTGELFF.

This clonotype was seen ten or more times. This chain connects TRBV12-3 or TRBV12-4 to TRBJ2-7, with a weak D call TRBD1 (5 bases). The CDR3 totals 12 residues. V was clipped by 4 bases and J by 3 bases, with 7 bases between them. Here the CDR3 DNA reads TGTGCCAGCAGTTCGCAGGGCTACGAGCAGTACTTC. Translating gives CASSSQGYEQYF.

This clonotype was seen a few times. The chain recombines TRBV7-2 with TRBJ2-5; TRBD2 is a possible D gene (5 bases). V was cut by 2 bases and J by 4 bases, with 20 bases left in between. Per germline, CDR1 SGHTA and CDR2 FQGNSA. CDR3 size: 17 residues. CDR3 coding DNA: TGTGCCAGCAGCTTATTGATGAGGAGGACGGGGAGAGAGACCCAGTACTTC. It is translated as CASSLLMRRTGRETQYF.

This clonotype was seen a few times. CDR3 in DNA: TGTGCCAGCAGCTCAATAGGGGCAACTAATGAAAAACTGTTTTTT. Encoded protein: CASSSIGATNEKLFF. V gene TRBV11-2 combines with J gene TRBJ1-4; perhaps TRBD1 as D (5 bases). The CDR3 contains 15 residues. The germline CDR1 and CDR2 sequences are SGHAT and FQNNGV. Trimming left V 4 bases short and J 0 bases short, with 9 bases between.

This clonotype was picked up many times. The rearrangement links TRBV11-2 to TRBJ1-2; TRBD1 is a possible D gene (5 bases). The CDR3 contains 15 residues. Trimming removed 0 bases from V and 4 bases from J, with 12 bases in between. The germline gives CDR1 SGHAT, CDR2 FQNNGV. The CDR3 protein is CASSLDPGIGYGYTF. The CDR3 DNA reads as TGTGCCAGCAGCTTAGATCCAGGGATCGGCTATGGCTACACCTTC. Combining the CDR3 with reference TRBV11-2 and TRBJ1-2 gives the whole variable domain EAGVAQSPRYKIIEKRQSVAFWCNPISGHATLYWYQQILGQGPKLLIQFQNNGVVDDSQLPKDRFSAERLKGVDSTLKIQPAKLEDSAVYLCASSLDPGIGYGYTFGSGTRLTVV.

The chain recombines TRBV11-2 with TRBJ2-6; unclear D gene. V was shortened by 7 bases and J by 4 bases, with 11 bases between the two germline ends. The CDR3 is made up of 14 amino acids. CDR1 is SGHAT, CDR2 FQNNGV, per germline. CDR3 DNA: TGTGCCAGCACCCGGCGGTCCGGGGCCAACGTCCTGACTTTC. Protein: CASTRRSGANVLTF.

The gene calls are TRBV6-2 or TRBV6-3 and TRBJ2-7; the D gene could be TRBD1 or TRBD2 (6 bases each). V lost 2 bases and J 5 bases, leaving 13 bases between the germline ends. CDR1 is MNHEY, CDR2 SVGEGT, per germline. The CDR3 has 14 residues. In DNA form, the CDR3 reads TGTGCCAGCAGTTACAGAGGGGGGTCCGACGAGCAGTACTTC. Residues: CASSYRGGSDEQYF.

This clonotype was detected only a few times. CDR3 bases: TGTGCCAGCAGCGAGGGGGGACAGGCCCACGAGCAGTACTTC. This gives the protein CASSEGGQAHEQYF. The gene calls are TRBV9 and TRBJ2-7; the match to TRBD1 covers 8 bases. Germline trimming cut 3 bases from V and 5 bases from J; bases unmatched to any gene: 7. The CDR3 covers 14 residues. Germline V CDR1 and CDR2: SGDLS, YYNGEE.

The rearrangement links TRBV20-1 to TRBJ2-1; perhaps TRBD1 as D (7 bases). This CDR3 has 14 residues. V lost 3 bases and J 7 bases, leaving 16 bases between the germline ends. Germline CDR1 and CDR2: DFQATT and SNEGSKA (reference sequence). CDR3 sequence: CSARRLGGGNEQFF. The CDR3 nucleotides read TGCAGTGCTAGGCGACTAGGGGGCGGGAATGAGCAGTTCTTC.

This clonotype was seen only a few times. The V gene is TRBV11-2, the J gene TRBJ1-1; 8 positions match TRBD1. Germline CDR1 and CDR2: SGHAT and FQNNGV. The CDR3 has 13 residues. Losses at the gene ends were 4 bases for V and 4 bases for J; bases not matched to a gene: 2. The CDR3 loop reads CASSSQGGTEAFF. The CDR3 DNA is TGTGCCAGCAGCTCACAGGGGGGCACTGAAGCTTTCTTT.

The sample holds one count of this clonotype. V is TRBV7-2 and J is TRBJ1-5; D is perhaps TRBD1 (6 bases). This CDR3 has 16 residues. Trimming shortened V by 1 base and J by 3 bases, and 13 bases separated the two germline ends. CDR1 and CDR2 from the germline V gene are SGHTA and FQGNSA. For the CDR3, the DNA is TGTGCCAGCAGCTTAGTGGGCAGGGGAATCAATCAGCCCCAGCATTTT. It translates to CASSLVGRGINQPQHF.

The J gene is TRBJ2-1, the V gene TRBV3-1; D may be TRBD1 (6 bases). The germline V gene encodes CDR1 LGHDT and CDR2 YNNKEL (reference sequence). There are 15 residues in the CDR3. V lost 1 base and J lost 10, with 17 bases in between. The CDR3 region has the DNA TGTGCCAGCAGCCAAGTCCGGACAGTGGCAGGGGAGCAGTTCTTC. Amino acids: CASSQVRTVAGEQFF.